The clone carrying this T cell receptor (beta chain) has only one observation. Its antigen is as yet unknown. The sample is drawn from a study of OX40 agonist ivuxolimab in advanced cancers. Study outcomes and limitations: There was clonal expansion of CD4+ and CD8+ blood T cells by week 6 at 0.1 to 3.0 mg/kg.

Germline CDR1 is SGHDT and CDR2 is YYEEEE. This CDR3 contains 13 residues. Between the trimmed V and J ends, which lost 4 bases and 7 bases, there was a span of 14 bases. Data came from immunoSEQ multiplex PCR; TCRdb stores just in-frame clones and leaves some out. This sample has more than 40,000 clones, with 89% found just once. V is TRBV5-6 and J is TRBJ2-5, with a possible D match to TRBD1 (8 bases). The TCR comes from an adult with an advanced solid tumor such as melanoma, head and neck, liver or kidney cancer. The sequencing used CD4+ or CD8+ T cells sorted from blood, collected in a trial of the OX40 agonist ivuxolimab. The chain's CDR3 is CASSADREGTQYF. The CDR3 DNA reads TGTGCCAGCAGCGCGGACAGGGAGGGGACCCAGTACTTC. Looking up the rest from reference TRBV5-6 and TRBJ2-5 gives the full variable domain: DAGVTQSPTHLIKTRGQQVTLRCSPKSGHDTVSWYQQALGQGPQFIFQYYEEEERQRGNFPDRFSGHQFPNYSSELNVNALLLGDSALYLCASSADREGTQYFGPGTRLLVL.